The 20 T cell receptor beta chains in this list originate from one sample, sequenced in a study of T cell responses to AZD1222 COVID-19 vaccine. Using immunoSEQ multiplex PCR, the repertoire was profiled, and TCRdb retains in-frame clones only, with some absent. The table shows around 250,000 clones, with 90% to 95% occurring only once. The sample here was peripheral blood, taken on day 0 of AZD1222 vaccination. The source is an adult in good health.

The chain is built from TRBV6-2 or TRBV6-3 and TRBJ2-5; TRBD2 matches at 13 bases. This CDR3 comprises 21 residues. Germline assignment: CDR1 MNHEY and CDR2 SVGEGT. Unmatched junction bases numbered 17, after V lost 0 bases and J lost 4 bases. The CDR3 loop is CASSYSRGGAGTSGIPETQYF. Here the CDR3 DNA reads TGTGCCAGCAGTTACTCCCGGGGGGGGGCCGGGACTAGCGGGATCCCAGAGACCCAGTACTTC.

The V call is TRBV27, the J call TRBJ2-7, with D perhaps matching TRBD2 (5 bases). The CDR3 extends over 14 amino acids. Germline lookup yields CDR1 MNHEY and CDR2 SMNVEV (reference sequence). Trimming cost V 6 bases and J 3 bases, with 15 bases left between them. CDR3: CASSGLTPHYEQYF. DNA for the CDR3: TGTGCCAGCAGCGGACTTACCCCACACTACGAGCAGTACTTC.

The J gene is TRBJ1-1, the V gene TRBV2; possible D gene TRBD1, 5 bases. Trimming took off 5 bases at V and 4 bases at J, with 17 bases between the two ends. CDR3 length: 15 amino acids. The germline V gene encodes CDR1 SNHLY and CDR2 FYNNEI. DNA for the CDR3: TGTGCCAGCAGTCTGGGACCTTCGGAGGTCACTGAAGCTTTCTTT. It encodes CASSLGPSEVTEAFF. The full variable domain, rest sourced from reference TRBV2 and TRBJ1-1, is EPEVTQTPSHQVTQMGQEVILRCVPISNHLYFYWYRQILGQKVEFLVSFYNNEISEKSEIFDDQFSVERPDGSNFTLKIRSTKLEDSAMYFCASSLGPSEVTEAFFGQGTRLTVV.

The chain recombines TRBV4-2 with TRBJ2-1; the match to TRBD2 covers 9 bases. Trimming removed 4 bases from V and 2 bases from J; junction bases left unmatched: 9. The CDR3 length is 17 residues. Germline V gene data show CDR1 as LGHNA and CDR2 as YNFKEQ. The CDR3 here is CASSLTTTSGAYNEQFF. CDR3 DNA: TGTGCCAGCAGCCTTACTACGACTAGCGGAGCCTACAATGAGCAGTTCTTC.

CDR3 sequence (DNA): TGTGCCAGCAGCCCCAGGACTAGCGGGAGTTTTCAAGAGACCCAGTACTTC. Translation: CASSPRTSGSFQETQYF. The V call is TRBV9, the J call TRBJ2-5; the match to TRBD2 covers 13 bases. The CDR3 is made up of 17 amino acids. Germline assignment: CDR1 SGDLS and CDR2 YYNGEE. With 4 bases clipped from V and 2 bases from J, the junction kept 8 bases outside the gene matches. Full variable domain (rest looked up from reference TRBV9 and TRBJ2-5): DSGVTQTPKHLITATGQRVTLRCSPRSGDLSVYWYQQSLDQGLQFLIQYYNGEERAKGNILERFSAQQFPDLHSELNLSSLELGDSALYFCASSPRTSGSFQETQYFGPGTRLLVL.

The chain uses TRBV18 and TRBJ1-5, with D perhaps TRBD1 (6 bases). Trimming took 1 base from V and 7 from J, leaving 17 bases between them. The germline CDR1 and CDR2 sequences are KGHSH and LQKENI. The CDR3 has 16 residues. The CDR3 here is CASSPRAGELGQPQHF. The CDR3 coding sequence is TGTGCCAGCTCACCACGTGCAGGGGAGCTAGGACAGCCCCAGCATTTT.

The chain is built from TRBV3-1 (or the pseudogene TRBV3-2) and TRBJ1-5, with 8 bases that match TRBD1. The junction had 8 bases not matched to a gene; V was cut back by 4 bases and J by 0 bases. The length of the CDR3 is 17 residues. CDR1 is LGHDT, CDR2 YNNKEL, per germline (reference sequence). CDR3 protein: CASSPGQATYSNQPQHF. The CDR3, as DNA: TGTGCCAGCAGCCCGGGACAGGCGACTTATAGCAATCAGCCCCAGCATTTT.

The rearrangement joins TRBV2 to TRBJ1-1; the D gene is possibly TRBD1 (5 bases). CDR1 is SNHLY and CDR2 is FYNNEI in the germline V gene. There are 14 residues in the CDR3. The ends were cut back, 6 bases at V and 4 bases at J, with 15 bases in the middle. The CDR3 here is CASRLTGEGTEAFF. The CDR3 coding sequence is TGTGCCAGCAGATTGACGGGGGAAGGCACTGAAGCTTTCTTT.

This sequence joins TRBV18 and TRBJ2-1; D gene uncertain. Germline V gene data show CDR1 as KGHSH and CDR2 as LQKENI. This CDR3 comprises 12 residues. Trimming stripped 6 bases from V and 6 bases from J, with 9 bases between. The chain's CDR3 is CASSPIGNEQFF. DNA for the CDR3: TGTGCCAGCTCCCCAATAGGCAATGAGCAGTTCTTC.

J is TRBJ1-2 and V is TRBV27, with TRBD1 matching over 10 bases. Germline values: CDR1 MNHEY, CDR2 SMNVEV (reference sequence). V was pared by 5 bases and J by 7 bases, with 13 bases of the junction left unmatched. The CDR3 length is 16 residues. This CDR3 reads CASSRRDRGIPGGYTF. The CDR3, as DNA: TGTGCCAGCAGTAGGAGGGACAGGGGAATCCCTGGTGGCTACACCTTC.

The rearrangement joins TRBV6-2 or TRBV6-3 to TRBJ1-2; D unresolved. V was cut by 0 bases and J by 6 bases, with 5 bases left in between. The V gene's germline CDR1 is MNHEY and CDR2 SVGEGT. The CDR3 consists of 12 residues. CDR3 sequence reads: CASSYSGHGYTF. CDR3 coding DNA: TGTGCCAGCAGTTACTCCGGTCATGGCTACACCTTC.

The chain joins TRBV18 to TRBJ2-3, with a weak D call TRBD1 (5 bases). V lost 5 bases, J lost 4 bases, and 16 bases lay in between. CDR3 length: 15 amino acids. The germline CDR1 and CDR2 sequences are KGHSH and LQKENI. CDR3 bases: TGTGCCAGCTCATCCTCAGCAGGGCGCGCAGATACGCAGTATTTT. Amino acid sequence: CASSSSAGRADTQYF.

This clone was seen only once. V usage is TRBV6-5 and J usage is TRBJ1-2, with a weak D call TRBD1 (6 bases). The germline gives CDR1 MNHEY, CDR2 SVGAGI. The CDR3 totals 13 residues. The V end lost 6 bases, the J end lost 3 bases, and 11 bases lay between the germline ends. CDR3 DNA: TGTGCCAGCAGACGGGGGCAGTACTATGGCTACACCTTC. It is translated as CASRRGQYYGYTF.

The V call is TRBV9, the J call TRBJ2-2; no clear D gene. V was shortened by 0 bases and J by 4 bases, with 7 bases between the two germline ends. Germline loops: CDR1 SGDLS, CDR2 YYNGEE. The CDR3 runs 14 residues. Here the CDR3 DNA reads TGTGCCAGCAGCGTAGAGTTGAGCACCGGGGAGCTGTTTTTT. It specifies CASSVELSTGELFF.

V and J are TRBV2 and TRBJ2-5; D may be TRBD2 (6 bases). Germline-derived CDR1 and CDR2 are SNHLY and FYNNEI. V was pared by 5 bases and J by 2 bases, with 12 bases between. The CDR3 spans 14 residues. The CDR3 DNA is TGTGCCAGCAGTAAACAGGAGGGGCAAGAGACCCAGTACTTC. It codes for CASSKQEGQETQYF.

This chain uses TRBV11-3 with TRBJ2-1; 8 bases align to TRBD2. Germline V gives CDR1 SGHNT, CDR2 YENEEA. Trimming removed 1 base from V and 4 bases from J; junction bases left unmatched: 12. The CDR3 spans 18 residues. This chain's CDR3 is CASSLASPAGVGYNEQFF. CDR3 nucleotide sequence: TGTGCCAGCAGCTTAGCTTCCCCAGCGGGGGTTGGGTACAATGAGCAGTTCTTC.

The CDR3 protein is CASSLQEDGEQYF. For the CDR3, the DNA is TGTGCCAGCAGCTTACAAGAGGACGGGGAGCAGTATTTT. The V call is TRBV7-3, the J call TRBJ2-3, with D possibly being TRBD2 (5 bases). From germline, CDR1 is SGHTA and CDR2 FQGTGA. The CDR3 extends over 13 amino acids. The V end lost 2 bases, the J end lost 11 bases, and 14 bases lay between the germline ends.

This chain uses TRBV5-1 with TRBJ2-7; 8 bases match TRBD2. Germline V gene sequence: CDR1 SGHRS, CDR2 YFSETQ. The V and J ends lost 2 bases and 6 bases, in that order; junction bases with no gene match: 13. The CDR3 runs to 16 residues. DNA for the CDR3: TGCGCCAGCAGCTTTGGTAACCGAGCGGGAGTTAGCGAGCAGTACTTC. It is translated as CASSFGNRAGVSEQYF.

This clone has a single count. The rearrangement joins TRBV4-3 to TRBJ1-1; tentatively, D is TRBD1 (5 bases). This CDR3 is 15 amino acids long. Per the germline V gene, CDR1 is LGHNA and CDR2 is YSLEER. The V gene lost 0 bases and the J gene lost 0 bases, with 8 bases spanning the gap. CDR3 DNA sequence: TGCGCCAGCAGCCAAGACCGACAGATGAACACTGAAGCTTTCTTT. This encodes CASSQDRQMNTEAFF.

This sequence joins TRBV30 and TRBJ1-2, with D uncertain. Per the germline V gene, CDR1 is GTSNPN and CDR2 is SVGIG (reference sequence). The CDR3 totals 13 residues. V was pared by 0 bases and J by 4 bases, with 9 bases between. The CDR3: CAWSVPQLYGYTF. CDR3 bases: TGTGCCTGGAGTGTCCCACAGCTCTATGGCTACACCTTC.